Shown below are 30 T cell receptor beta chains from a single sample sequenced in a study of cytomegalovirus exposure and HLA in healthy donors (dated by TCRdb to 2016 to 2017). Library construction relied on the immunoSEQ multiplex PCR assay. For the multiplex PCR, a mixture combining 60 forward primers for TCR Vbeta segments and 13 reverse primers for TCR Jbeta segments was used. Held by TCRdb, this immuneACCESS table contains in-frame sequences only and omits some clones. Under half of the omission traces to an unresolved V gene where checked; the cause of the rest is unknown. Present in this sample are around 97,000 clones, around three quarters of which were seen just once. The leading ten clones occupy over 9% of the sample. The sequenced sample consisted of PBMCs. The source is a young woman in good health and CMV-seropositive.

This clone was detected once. Here the CDR3 reads CATSRDLGGISGANVLTF. Written as DNA, the CDR3 is TGTGCCACCAGCAGAGATCTGGGCGGGATCTCTGGGGCCAACGTCCTGACTTTC. The chain is built from TRBV15 and TRBJ2-6; a weak D match, TRBD2 (6 bases). This CDR3 region has 18 residues. Germline values: CDR1 LNHNV, CDR2 YYDKDF (reference sequence). V shed 0 bases and J shed 0 bases, with 12 bases lying between them.

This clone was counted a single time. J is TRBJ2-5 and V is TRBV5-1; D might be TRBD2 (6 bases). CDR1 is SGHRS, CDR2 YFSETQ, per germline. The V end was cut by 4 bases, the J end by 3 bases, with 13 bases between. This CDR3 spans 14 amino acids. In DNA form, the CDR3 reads TGCGCCAGCAGCGACGGGACTCAGGAAGAGACCCAGTACTTC. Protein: CASSDGTQEETQYF.

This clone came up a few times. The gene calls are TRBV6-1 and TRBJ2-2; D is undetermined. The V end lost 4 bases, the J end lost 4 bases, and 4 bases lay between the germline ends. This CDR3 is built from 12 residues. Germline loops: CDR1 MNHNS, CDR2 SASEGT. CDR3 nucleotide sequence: TGTGCCAGCAGTGGAGTCACCGGGGAGCTGTTTTTT. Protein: CASSGVTGELFF.

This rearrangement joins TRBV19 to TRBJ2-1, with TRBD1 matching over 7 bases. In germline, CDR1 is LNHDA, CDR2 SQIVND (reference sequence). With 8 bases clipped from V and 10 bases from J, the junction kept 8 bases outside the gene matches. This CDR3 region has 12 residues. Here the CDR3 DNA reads TGTGCCAGTTCGACAGGGTGGAAAGAGCAGTTCTTC. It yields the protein CASSTGWKEQFF. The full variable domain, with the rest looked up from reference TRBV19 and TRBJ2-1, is DGGITQSPKYLFRKEGQNVTLSCEQNLNHDAMYWYRQDPGQGLRLIYYSQIVNDFQKGDIAEGYSVSREKKESFPLTVTSAQKNPTAFYLCASSTGWKEQFFGPGTRLTVL.

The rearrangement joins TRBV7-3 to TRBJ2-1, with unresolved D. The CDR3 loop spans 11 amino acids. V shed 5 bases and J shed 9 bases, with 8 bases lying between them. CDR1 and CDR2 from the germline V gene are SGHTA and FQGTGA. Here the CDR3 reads CASSPPGEQFF. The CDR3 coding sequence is TGTGCCAGCAGCCCTCCCGGTGAGCAGTTCTTC.

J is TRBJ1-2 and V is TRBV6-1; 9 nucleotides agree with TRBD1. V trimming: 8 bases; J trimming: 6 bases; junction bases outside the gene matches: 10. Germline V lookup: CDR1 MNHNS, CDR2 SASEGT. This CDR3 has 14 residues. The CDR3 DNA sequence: TGTGCCAGCGGACGAACAGGGGGCAAAGATGGCTACACCTTC. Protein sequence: CASGRTGGKDGYTF.

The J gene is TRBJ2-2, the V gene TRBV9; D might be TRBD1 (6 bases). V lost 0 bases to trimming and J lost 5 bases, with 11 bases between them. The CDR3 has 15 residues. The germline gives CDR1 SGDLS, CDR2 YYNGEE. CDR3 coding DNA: TGTGCCAGCAGCGTAGAAGGGACAATTACCGGGGAGCTGTTTTTT. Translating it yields CASSVEGTITGELFF.

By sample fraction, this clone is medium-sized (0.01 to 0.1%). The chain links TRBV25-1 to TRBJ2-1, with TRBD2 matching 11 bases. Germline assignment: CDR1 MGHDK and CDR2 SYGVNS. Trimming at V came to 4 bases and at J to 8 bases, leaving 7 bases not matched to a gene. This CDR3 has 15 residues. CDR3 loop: CASSAWTSGRDEQFF. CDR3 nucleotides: TGTGCCAGCAGTGCTTGGACTAGCGGGCGGGATGAGCAGTTCTTC.

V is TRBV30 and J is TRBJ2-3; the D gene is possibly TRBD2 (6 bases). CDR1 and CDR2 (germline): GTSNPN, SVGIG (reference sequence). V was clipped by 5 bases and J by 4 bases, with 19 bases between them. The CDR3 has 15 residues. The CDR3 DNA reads TGTGCCTGGGGACTTAGAGGGAGGAGGGCAGATACGCAGTATTTT. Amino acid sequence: CAWGLRGRRADTQYF.

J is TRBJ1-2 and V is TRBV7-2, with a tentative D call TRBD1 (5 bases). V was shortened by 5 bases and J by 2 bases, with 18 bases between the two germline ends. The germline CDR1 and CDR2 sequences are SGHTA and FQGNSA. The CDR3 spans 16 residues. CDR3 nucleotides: TGTGCCAGCAGCAAGGAAGTACGGGACTCGAACTATGGCTACACCTTC. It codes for CASSKEVRDSNYGYTF.

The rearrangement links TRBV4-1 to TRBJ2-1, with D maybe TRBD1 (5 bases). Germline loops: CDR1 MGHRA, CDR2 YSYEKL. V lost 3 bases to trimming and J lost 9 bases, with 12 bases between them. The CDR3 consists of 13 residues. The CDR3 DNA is TGCGCCAGCAGCCACATAGGGGATATTGAGCAGTTCTTC. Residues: CASSHIGDIEQFF.

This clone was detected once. This chain's CDR3 is CASRNWGLAFSYEQYF. The DNA of the CDR3 is TGTGCCAGCCGAAATTGGGGACTAGCGTTTTCCTACGAGCAGTACTTC. This sequence joins TRBV5-6 and TRBJ2-7; 10 positions agree with TRBD2. Germline V gene data show CDR1 as SGHDT and CDR2 as YYEEEE. With V trimmed by 7 bases and J by 1 base, 11 bases remained unmatched. The CDR3 consists of 16 residues.

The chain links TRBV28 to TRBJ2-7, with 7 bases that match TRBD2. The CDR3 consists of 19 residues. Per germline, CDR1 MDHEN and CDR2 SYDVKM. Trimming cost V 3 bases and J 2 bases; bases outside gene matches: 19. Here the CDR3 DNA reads TGTGCCAGCAGTTTTTTGCGTGGGAGGGGCCTGACACTCACCTACGAGCAGTACTTC. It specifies CASSFLRGRGLTLTYEQYF.

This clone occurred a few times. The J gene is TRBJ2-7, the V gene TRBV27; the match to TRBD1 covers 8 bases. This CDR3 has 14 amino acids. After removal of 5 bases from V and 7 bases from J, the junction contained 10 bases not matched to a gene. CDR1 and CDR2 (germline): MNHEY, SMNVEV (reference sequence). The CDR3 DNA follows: TGTGCCAGCAGTCCCTGGACAGGGCTGGGGGAGCAGTACTTC. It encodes CASSPWTGLGEQYF.

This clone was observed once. The CDR3 DNA reads as TGTGCCAGCAGCCAAGATCAGGGGGTGGGCTATGGCTACACCTTC. It is translated as CASSQDQGVGYGYTF. This sequence joins TRBV4-2 and TRBJ1-2, with TRBD1 identical over 7 bases. The CDR3 extends over 15 amino acids. V lost 0 bases, J lost 4 bases, and 5 bases stayed unmatched. Germline V lookup: CDR1 LGHNA, CDR2 YNFKEQ.

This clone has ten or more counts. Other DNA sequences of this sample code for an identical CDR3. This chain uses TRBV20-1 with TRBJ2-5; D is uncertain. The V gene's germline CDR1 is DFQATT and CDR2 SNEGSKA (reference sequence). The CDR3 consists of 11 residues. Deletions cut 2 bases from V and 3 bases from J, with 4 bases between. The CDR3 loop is CSARPEETQYF. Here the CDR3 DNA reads TGCAGTGCTAGACCCGAAGAGACCCAGTACTTC.

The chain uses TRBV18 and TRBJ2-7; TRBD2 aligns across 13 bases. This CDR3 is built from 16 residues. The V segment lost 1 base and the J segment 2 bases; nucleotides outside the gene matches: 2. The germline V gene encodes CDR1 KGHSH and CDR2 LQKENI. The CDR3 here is CASSPRGLAGPYEQYF. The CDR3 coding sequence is TGTGCCAGCTCACCACGGGGACTAGCGGGACCCTACGAGCAGTACTTC.

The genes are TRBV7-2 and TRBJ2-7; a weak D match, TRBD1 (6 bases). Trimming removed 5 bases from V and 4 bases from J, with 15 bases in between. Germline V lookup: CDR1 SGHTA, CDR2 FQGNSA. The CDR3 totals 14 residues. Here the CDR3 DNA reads TGTGCCAGCAGCCGCACCGGACAGAGATACGAGCAGTACTTC. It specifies CASSRTGQRYEQYF. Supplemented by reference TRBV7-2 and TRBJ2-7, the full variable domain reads GAGVSQSPSNKVTEKGKDVELRCDPISGHTALYWYRQSLGQGLEFLIYFQGNSAPDKSGLPSDRFSAERTGGSVSTLTIQRTQQEDSAVYLCASSRTGQRYEQYFGPGTRLTVT.

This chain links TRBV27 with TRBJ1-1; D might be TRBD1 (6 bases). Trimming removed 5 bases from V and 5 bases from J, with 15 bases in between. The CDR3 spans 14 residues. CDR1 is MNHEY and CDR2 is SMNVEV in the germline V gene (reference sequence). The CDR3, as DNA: TGTGCCAGCAGTGTTATACAGGGCTGGACTGAAGCTTTCTTT. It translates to CASSVIQGWTEAFF.

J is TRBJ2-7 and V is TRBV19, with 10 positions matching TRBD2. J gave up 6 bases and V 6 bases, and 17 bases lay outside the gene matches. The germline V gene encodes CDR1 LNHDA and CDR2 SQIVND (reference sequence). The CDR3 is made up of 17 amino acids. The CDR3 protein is CASSTRGTSGIVGEQYF. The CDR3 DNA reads TGTGCCAGTAGCACCCGGGGAACTAGCGGGATAGTCGGCGAGCAGTACTTC.

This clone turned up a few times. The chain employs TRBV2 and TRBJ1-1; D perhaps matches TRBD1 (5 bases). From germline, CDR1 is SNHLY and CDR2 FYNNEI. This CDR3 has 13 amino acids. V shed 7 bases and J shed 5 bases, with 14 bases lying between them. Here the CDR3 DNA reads TGTGCCAGCACCGTGGGGGAGGGGACTGAAGCTTTCTTT. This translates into CASTVGEGTEAFF.

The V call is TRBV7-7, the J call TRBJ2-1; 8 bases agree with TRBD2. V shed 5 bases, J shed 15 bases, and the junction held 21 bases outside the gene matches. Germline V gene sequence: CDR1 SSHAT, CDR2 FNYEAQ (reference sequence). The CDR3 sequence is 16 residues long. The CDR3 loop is CASSPGGRGAKNAWFF. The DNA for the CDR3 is TGTGCCAGCAGCCCCGGAGGGCGGGGGGCTAAAAATGCGTGGTTCTTC.

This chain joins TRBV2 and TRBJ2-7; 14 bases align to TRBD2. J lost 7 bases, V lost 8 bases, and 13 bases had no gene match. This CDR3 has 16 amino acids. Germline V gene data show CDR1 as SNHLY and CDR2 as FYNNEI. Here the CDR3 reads CASRTSGGPGTGEQYF. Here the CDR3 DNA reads TGTGCCAGCCGGACTAGCGGGGGGCCCGGCACTGGGGAGCAGTACTTC.

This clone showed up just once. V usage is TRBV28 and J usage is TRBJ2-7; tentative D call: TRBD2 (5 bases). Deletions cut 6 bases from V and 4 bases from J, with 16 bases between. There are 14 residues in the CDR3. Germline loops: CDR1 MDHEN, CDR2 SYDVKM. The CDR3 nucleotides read TGTGCCAGCAGGCCCCCCAGCGGAATTTACGAGCAGTACTTC. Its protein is CASRPPSGIYEQYF.

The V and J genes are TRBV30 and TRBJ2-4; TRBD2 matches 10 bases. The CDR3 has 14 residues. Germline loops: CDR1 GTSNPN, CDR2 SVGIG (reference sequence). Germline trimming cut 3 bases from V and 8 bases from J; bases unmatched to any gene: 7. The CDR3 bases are TGTGCCTGGAGGGAGAGCGGGAGGGGGGACATTCAGTACTTC. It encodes CAWRESGRGDIQYF.

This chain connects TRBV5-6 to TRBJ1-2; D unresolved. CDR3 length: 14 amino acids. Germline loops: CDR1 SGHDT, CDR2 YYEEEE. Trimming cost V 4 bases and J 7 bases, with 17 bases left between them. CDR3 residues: CASSHGVVPPGYTF. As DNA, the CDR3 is TGTGCCAGCAGCCACGGGGTAGTCCCTCCTGGCTACACCTTC.

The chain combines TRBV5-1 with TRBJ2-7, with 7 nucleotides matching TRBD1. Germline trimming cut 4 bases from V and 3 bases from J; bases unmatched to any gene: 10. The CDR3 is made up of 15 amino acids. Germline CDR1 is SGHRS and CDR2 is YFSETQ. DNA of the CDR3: TGCGCCAGCAGCCCCCTAGGACAGGAGCTCTACGAGCAGTACTTC. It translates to CASSPLGQELYEQYF.

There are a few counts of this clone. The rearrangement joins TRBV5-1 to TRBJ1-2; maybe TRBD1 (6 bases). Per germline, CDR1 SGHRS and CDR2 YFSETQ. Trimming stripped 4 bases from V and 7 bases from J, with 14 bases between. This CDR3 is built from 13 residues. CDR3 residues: CASSPGGAGGYTF. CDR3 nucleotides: TGCGCCAGCAGCCCGGGGGGCGCGGGTGGCTACACCTTC. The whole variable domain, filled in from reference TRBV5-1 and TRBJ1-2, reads KAGVTQTPRYLIKTRGQQVTLSCSPISGHRSVSWYQQTPGQGLQFLFEYFSETQRNKGNFPGRFSGRQFSNSRSEMNVSTLELGDSALYLCASSPGGAGGYTFGSGTRLTVV.

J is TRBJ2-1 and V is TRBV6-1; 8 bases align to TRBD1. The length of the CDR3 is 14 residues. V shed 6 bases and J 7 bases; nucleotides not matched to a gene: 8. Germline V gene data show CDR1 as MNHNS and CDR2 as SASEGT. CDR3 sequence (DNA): TGTGCCAGCAGCAGACAGGGGCTCTGGAATGAGCAGTTCTTC. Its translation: CASSRQGLWNEQFF.

The CDR3 loop reads CASSFLAGELQETQYF. CDR3 bases: TGTGCCAGCAGCTTCCTAGCGGGGGAGCTCCAAGAGACCCAGTACTTC. The rearrangement links TRBV7-9 to TRBJ2-5, with TRBD2 matching 10 bases. This CDR3 has 16 residues. The V segment lost 3 bases and the J segment 1 base; nucleotides outside the gene matches: 5. Germline V lookup: CDR1 SEHNR, CDR2 FQNEAQ (reference sequence).